The subject of this entry is one TCR beta chain. Recovery among Cohort 3 donors was established by two negative PCRs, clearance, or symptom resolution. In the authors' methods: Amplification with reference gene primers provided the estimates of nucleated cell counts. The assay was immunoSEQ multiplex PCR, and TCRdb's table has in-frame clones only and misses some. From that table come the V and J calls and clone size; the DNA was used to work out D and trimming. Counted here are some 140,000 clones, roughly four fifths occurring once; the ten biggest clones make up under 9.5%. The germline CDR1 and CDR2 sequences are SGHRS and YFSETQ. This CDR3 has 15 amino acids. V was pared by 0 bases and J by 4 bases, with 12 bases between. These data belong to a study of blood T cell repertoires in COVID-19. Study-wide context: Samples representing acute and convalescent COVID-19 were sourced from the United States, Italy and Spain.

The sample taken for sequencing was PBMCs or T cells enriched from blood (not recorded which). The chain uses TRBV5-1 and TRBJ2-3; D uncertain. This TCR derives from a middle-aged man who had recovered from COVID-19. The CDR3 DNA reads TGCGCCAGCAGCTTGGTAGGCAGAACAGCAGATACGCAGTATTTT. Its translation is CASSLVGRTADTQYF.